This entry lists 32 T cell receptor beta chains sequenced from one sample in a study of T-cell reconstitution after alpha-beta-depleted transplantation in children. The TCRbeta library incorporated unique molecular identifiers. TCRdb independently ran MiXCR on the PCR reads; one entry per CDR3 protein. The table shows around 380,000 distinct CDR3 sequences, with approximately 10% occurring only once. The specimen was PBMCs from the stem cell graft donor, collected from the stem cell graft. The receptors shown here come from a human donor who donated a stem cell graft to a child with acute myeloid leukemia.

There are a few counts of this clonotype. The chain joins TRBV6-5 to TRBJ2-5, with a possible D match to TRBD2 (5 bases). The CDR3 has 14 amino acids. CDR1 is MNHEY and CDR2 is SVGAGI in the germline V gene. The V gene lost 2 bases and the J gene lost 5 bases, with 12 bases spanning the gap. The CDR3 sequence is CASSYGLSQETQYF. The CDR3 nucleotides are TGTGCCAGCAGTTACGGACTGTCTCAGGAGACCCAGTACTTC.

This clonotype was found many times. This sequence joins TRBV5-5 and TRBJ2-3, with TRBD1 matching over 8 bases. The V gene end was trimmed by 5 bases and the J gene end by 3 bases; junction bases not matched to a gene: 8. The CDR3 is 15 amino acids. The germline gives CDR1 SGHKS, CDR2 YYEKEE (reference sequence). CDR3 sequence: CASSRGQGKTDTQYF. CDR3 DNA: TGTGCCAGCAGTCGTGGACAGGGCAAAACAGATACGCAGTATTTT. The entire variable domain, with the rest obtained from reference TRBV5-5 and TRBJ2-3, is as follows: DAGVTQSPTHLIKTRGQQVTLRCSPISGHKSVSWYQQVLGQGPQFIFQYYEKEERGRGNFPDRFSARQFPNYSSELNVNALLLGDSALYLCASSRGQGKTDTQYFGPGTRLTVL.

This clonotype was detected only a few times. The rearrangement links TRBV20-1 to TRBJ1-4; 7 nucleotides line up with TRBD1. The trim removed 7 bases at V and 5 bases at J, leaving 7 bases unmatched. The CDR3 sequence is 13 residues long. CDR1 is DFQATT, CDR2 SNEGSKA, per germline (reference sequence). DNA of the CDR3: TGCAGTGGTATCGGAGGGGGCAATGAAAAACTGTTTTTT. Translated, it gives CSGIGGGNEKLFF.

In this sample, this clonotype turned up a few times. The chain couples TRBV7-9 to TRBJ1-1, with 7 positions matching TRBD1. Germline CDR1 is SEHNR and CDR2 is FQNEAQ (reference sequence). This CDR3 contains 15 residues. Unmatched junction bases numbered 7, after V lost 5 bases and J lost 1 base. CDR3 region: CASSPRDSQNTEAFF. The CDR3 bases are TGTGCCAGCAGCCCCAGGGACAGCCAGAACACTGAAGCTTTCTTT. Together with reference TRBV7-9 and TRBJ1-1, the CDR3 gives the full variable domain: DTGVSQNPRHKITKRGQNVTFRCDPISEHNRLYWYRQTLGQGPEFLTYFQNEAQLEKSRLLSDRFSAERPKGSFSTLEIQRTEQGDSAMYLCASSPRDSQNTEAFFGQGTRLTVV.

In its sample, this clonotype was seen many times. The CDR3 sequence is CSASRGPGGNEQFF. CDR3 DNA: TGCAGTGCTAGTAGGGGCCCGGGGGGCAATGAGCAGTTCTTC. The genes are TRBV20-1 and TRBJ2-1; 7 bases map to TRBD2. The germline gives CDR1 DFQATT, CDR2 SNEGSKA (reference sequence). This CDR3 spans 14 amino acids. The V segment lost 3 bases and the J segment 6 bases; nucleotides outside the gene matches: 8.

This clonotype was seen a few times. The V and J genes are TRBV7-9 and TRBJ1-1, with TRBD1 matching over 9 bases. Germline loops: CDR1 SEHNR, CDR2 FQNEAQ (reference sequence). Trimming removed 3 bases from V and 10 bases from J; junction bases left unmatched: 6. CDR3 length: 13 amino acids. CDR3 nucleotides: TGTGCCAGCAGCTTGGGACAGGGATTCGGAGCTTTCTTT. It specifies CASSLGQGFGAFF.

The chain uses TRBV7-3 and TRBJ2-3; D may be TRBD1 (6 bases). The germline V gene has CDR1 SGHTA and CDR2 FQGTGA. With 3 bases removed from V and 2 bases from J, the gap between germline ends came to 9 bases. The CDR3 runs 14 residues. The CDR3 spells CASSFGTPTDTQYF. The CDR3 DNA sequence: TGTGCCAGCAGCTTCGGGACACCCACAGATACGCAGTATTTT.

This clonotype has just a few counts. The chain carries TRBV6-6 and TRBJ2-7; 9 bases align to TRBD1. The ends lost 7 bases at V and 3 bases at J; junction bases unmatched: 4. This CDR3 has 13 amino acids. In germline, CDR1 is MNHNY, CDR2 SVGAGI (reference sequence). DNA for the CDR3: TGTGCCAGCACTTGGACAGGGGACTACGAGCAGTACTTC. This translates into CASTWTGDYEQYF.

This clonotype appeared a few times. CDR3 bases: TGTGCCAGCAGTTACTCGAAGGATGAGCAGTTCTTC. Its protein product is CASSYSKDEQFF. The chain couples TRBV6-6 to TRBJ2-1; D gene unclear. This CDR3 is built from 12 residues. Deletions cut 0 bases from V and 8 bases from J, with 5 bases between. Germline V gene sequence: CDR1 MNHNY, CDR2 SVGAGI (reference sequence).

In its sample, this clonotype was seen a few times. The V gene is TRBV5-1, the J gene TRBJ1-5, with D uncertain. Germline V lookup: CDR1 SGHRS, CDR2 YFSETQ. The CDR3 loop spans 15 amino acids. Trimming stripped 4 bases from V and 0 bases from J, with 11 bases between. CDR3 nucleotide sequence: TGCGCCAGCAGCGTCGACGGTACTAGCAATCAGCCCCAGCATTTT. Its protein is CASSVDGTSNQPQHF.

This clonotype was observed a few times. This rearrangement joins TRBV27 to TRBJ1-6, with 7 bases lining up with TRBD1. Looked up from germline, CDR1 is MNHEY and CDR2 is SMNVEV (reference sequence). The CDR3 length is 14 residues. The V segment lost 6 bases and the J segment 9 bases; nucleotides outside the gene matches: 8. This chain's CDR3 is CASRTGPVRSPLHF. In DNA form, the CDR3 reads TGTGCCAGCAGGACAGGGCCCGTCCGTTCACCCCTCCACTTT.

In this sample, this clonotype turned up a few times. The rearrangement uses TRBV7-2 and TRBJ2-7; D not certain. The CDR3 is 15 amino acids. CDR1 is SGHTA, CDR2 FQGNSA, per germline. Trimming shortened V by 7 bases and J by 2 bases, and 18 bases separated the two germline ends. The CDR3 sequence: CASKPSRFATYEQYF. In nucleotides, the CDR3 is TGTGCCAGCAAACCTTCGAGGTTTGCAACCTACGAGCAGTACTTC.

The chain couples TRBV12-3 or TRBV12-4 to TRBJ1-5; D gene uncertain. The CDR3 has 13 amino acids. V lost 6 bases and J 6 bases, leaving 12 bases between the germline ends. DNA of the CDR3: TGTGCCAGCAGCCCACCTGCGGGTCAGCCCCAGCATTTT. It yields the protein CASSPPAGQPQHF.

As DNA, the CDR3 is TGTGCCAGCACCAGGGGTACCGGTCAGCCCCAGCATTTT. It is translated as CASTRGTGQPQHF. The chain employs TRBV6-1 and TRBJ1-5, with D perhaps TRBD1 (6 bases). Trimming took off 7 bases at V and 6 bases at J, with 13 bases between the two ends. The CDR3 totals 13 residues. CDR1 is MNHNS, CDR2 SASEGT, per germline.

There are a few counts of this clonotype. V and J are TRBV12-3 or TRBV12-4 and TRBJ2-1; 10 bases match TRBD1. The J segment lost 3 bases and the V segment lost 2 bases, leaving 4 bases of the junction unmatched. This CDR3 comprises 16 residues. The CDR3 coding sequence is TGTGCCAGCAGTTTAAGTGGACAGGGGGGCTACAATGAGCAGTTCTTC. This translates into CASSLSGQGGYNEQFF.

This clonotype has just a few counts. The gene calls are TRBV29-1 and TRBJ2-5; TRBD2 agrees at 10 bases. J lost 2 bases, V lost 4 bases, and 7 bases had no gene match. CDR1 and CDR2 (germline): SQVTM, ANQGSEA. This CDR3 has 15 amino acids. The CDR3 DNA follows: TGCAGCGTTGGGGTTAGCGGGGGGTTGCAAGAGACCCAGTACTTC. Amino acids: CSVGVSGGLQETQYF.

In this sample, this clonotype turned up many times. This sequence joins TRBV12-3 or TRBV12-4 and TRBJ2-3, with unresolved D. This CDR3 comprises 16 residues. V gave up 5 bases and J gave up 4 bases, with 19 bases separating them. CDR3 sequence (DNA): TGTGCCAGCAGTCTAATCGCGAGTTTGTTCCCAGATACGCAGTATTTT. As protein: CASSLIASLFPDTQYF.

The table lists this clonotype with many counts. CDR3 amino acids: CASSLFQRTQETQYF. Written as DNA, the CDR3 is TGCGCCAGCAGCTTATTTCAGCGAACCCAAGAGACCCAGTACTTC. The chain employs TRBV5-1 and TRBJ2-5; the D is unclear. The CDR3 runs to 15 residues. Deletions cut 2 bases from V and 1 base from J, with 12 bases between. CDR1 is SGHRS, CDR2 YFSETQ, per germline.

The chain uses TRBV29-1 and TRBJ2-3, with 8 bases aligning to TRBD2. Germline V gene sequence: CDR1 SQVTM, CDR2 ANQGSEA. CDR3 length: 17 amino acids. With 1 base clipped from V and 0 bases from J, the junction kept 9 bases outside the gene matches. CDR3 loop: CSVEGGKGLASTDTQYF. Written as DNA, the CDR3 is TGCAGCGTTGAAGGAGGAAAAGGACTAGCTAGCACAGATACGCAGTATTTT.

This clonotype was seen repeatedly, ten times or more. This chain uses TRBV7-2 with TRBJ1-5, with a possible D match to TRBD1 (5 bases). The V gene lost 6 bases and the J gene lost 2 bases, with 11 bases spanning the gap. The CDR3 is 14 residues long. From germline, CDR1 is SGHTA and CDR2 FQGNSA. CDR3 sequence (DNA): TGTGCCAGCAGACCCGGAGGGGGCAATCAGCCCCAGCATTTT. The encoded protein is CASRPGGGNQPQHF. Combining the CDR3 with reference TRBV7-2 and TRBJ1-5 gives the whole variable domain GAGVSQSPSNKVTEKGKDVELRCDPISGHTALYWYRQSLGQGLEFLIYFQGNSAPDKSGLPSDRFSAERTGGSVSTLTIQRTQQEDSAVYLCASRPGGGNQPQHFGDGTRLSIL.

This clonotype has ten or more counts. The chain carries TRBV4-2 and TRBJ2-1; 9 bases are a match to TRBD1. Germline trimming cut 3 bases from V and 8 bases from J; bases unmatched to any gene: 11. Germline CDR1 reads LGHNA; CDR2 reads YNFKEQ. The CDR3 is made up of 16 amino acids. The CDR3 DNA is TGTGCCAGCAGCCAGGAGGAGGGACAGGGTGGAGATGAGCAGTTCTTC. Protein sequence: CASSQEEGQGGDEQFF.

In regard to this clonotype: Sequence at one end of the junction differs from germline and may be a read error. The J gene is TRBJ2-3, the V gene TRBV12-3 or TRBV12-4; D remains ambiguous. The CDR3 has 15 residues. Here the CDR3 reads CTSSFRVWGTDTQYF. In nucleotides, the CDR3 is TGTACCAGCAGTTTTAGGGTCTGGGGCACAGATACGCAGTATTTT.

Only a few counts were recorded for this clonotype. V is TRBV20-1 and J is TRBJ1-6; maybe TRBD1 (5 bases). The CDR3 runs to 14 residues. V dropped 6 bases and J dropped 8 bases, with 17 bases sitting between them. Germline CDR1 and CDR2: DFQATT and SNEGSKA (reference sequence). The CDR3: CSAPRVGQDSPLHF. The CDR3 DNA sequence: TGCAGTGCCCCCCGCGTGGGGCAAGATTCACCCCTCCACTTT.

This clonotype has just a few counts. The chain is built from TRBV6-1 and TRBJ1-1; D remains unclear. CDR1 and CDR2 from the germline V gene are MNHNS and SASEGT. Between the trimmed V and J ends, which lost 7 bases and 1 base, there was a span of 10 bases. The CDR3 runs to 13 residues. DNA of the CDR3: TGTGCCAGCACCCTAAGACAGAACACTGAAGCTTTCTTT. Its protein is CASTLRQNTEAFF.

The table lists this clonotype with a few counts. This CDR3 is CASSFGDMQPQHF. The CDR3 DNA reads TGTGCCAGCAGTTTCGGGGATATGCAGCCCCAGCATTTT. The genes are TRBV7-2 and TRBJ1-5, with unresolved D. Trimming cost V 6 bases and J 7 bases, with 13 bases left between them. The length of the CDR3 is 13 residues. Germline CDR1 reads SGHTA; CDR2 reads FQGNSA.

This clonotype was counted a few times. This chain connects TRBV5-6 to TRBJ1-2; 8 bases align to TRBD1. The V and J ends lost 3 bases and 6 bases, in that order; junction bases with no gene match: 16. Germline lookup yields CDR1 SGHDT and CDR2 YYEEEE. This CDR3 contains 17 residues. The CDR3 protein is CASSSYLPGGATDGYTF. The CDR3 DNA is TGTGCCAGCAGCTCTTACCTCCCAGGGGGCGCAACTGATGGCTACACCTTC.

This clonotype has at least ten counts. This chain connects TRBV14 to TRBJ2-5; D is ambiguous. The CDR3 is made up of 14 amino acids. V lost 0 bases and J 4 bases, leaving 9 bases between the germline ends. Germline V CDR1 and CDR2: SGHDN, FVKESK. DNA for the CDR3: TGTGCCAGCAGCCAAGATGAGTGGGGAGAGACCCAGTACTTC. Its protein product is CASSQDEWGETQYF.

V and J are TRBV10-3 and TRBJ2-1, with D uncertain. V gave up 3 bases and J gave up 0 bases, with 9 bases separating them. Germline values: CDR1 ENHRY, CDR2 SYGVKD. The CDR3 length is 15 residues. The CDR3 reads CAISDSGSSYNEQFF. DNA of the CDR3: TGTGCCATCAGTGATTCGGGCAGCTCCTACAATGAGCAGTTCTTC.

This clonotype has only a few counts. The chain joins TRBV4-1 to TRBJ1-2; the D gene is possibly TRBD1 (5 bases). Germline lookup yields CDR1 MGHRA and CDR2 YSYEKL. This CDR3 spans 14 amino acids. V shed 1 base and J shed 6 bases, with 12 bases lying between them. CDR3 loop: CASSQVPGVHGYTF. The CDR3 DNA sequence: TGCGCCAGCAGCCAAGTCCCGGGGGTCCATGGCTACACCTTC.

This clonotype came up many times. DNA of the CDR3: TGTGCCAGCGGGACAGGGGGCTACGAGCAGTACTTC. This encodes CASGTGGYEQYF. The chain carries TRBV6-2 or TRBV6-3 and TRBJ2-7; 11 bases align to TRBD1. With 8 bases clipped from V and 3 bases from J, the junction kept 0 bases outside the gene matches. This CDR3 region has 12 residues. CDR1 is MNHEY and CDR2 is SVGEGT in the germline V gene.

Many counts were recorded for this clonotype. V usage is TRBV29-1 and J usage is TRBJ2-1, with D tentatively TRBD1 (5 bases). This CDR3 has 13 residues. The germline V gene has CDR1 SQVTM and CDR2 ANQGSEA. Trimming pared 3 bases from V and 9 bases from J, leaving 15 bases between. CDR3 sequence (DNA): TGCAGCGTTGAGACAGAACCGAACGGTGAGCAGTTCTTC. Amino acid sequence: CSVETEPNGEQFF.

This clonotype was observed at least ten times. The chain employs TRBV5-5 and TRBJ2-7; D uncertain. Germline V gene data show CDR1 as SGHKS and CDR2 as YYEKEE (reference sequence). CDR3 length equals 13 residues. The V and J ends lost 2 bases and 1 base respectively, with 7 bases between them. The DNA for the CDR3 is TGTGCCAGCAGCTTCGGCAGGTCCTACGAGCAGTACTTC. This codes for CASSFGRSYEQYF.